This T cell receptor (beta chain) was recovered during a study of T cells in Graves' hyperthyroidism and ophthalmopathy. Study overall: It was at initial diagnosis, before any treatment, that peripheral blood was collected.

The CDR3 sequence is 17 residues long. CDR1 is SGHRS, CDR2 YFSETQ, per germline. Trimming removed 0 bases at V and 1 base at J, with 13 bases between. TCR beta CDR3 regions were amplified from RNA transcripts. The primer set for the first-round RT-PCR of the TCR CDR3 was HTBI. TCRdb reprocessed the multiplex PCR reads via MiXCR and lists one record per CDR3 protein. The sample records 300,000 to 400,000 distinct CDR3 sequences, roughly 14% being singletons. Hyperthyroidism of Graves' type that showed no ophthalmopathy progression within 18 months was stable. Diagnoses rested on clinical symptoms, serum thyroxine and TRAb, thyroid ultrasound and orbital computed tomography. This clonotype has a handful of counts.

The clonotype originates from a woman aged 60-75 years with Graves' hyperthyroidism. V gene TRBV5-1 combines with J gene TRBJ2-2; D assignment may be TRBD1 or TRBD2 (5 bases each). Sequencing input: blood. CDR3 nucleotide sequence: TGCGCCAGCAGCTTGGGGGGGTCACACAGGAACACCGGGGAGCTGTTTTTT. This encodes CASSLGGSHRNTGELFF.